The 2 T cell receptor beta chains given below trace back to one sample, sequenced in a study of control samples from healthy donors and cancer patients. TCRdb's copy holds only in-frame clones and misses some; the assay was immunoSEQ multiplex PCR. The repertoire includes approximately 150,000 clones, about 90% of them detected once, and about 0.64% sits in the top ten. The material sequenced was blood. Receptors originate from a woman in her 30s in good health.

The chain carries TRBV5-4 and TRBJ2-7; TRBD1 or TRBD2 may be the D gene (6 bases each). The V end was cut by 0 bases, the J end by 2 bases, with 12 bases between. Germline assignment: CDR1 SGHNT and CDR2 YYREEE (reference sequence). The CDR3 consists of 15 residues. DNA of the CDR3: TGTGCCAGCAGCTTGGGAGGAGGGGGACCCTACGAGCAGTACTTC. Residues: CASSLGGGGPYEQYF.

The chain carries TRBV19 and TRBJ1-1; D is unclear. V gave up 0 bases and J gave up 4 bases, with 15 bases separating them. This CDR3 is built from 16 residues. In germline, CDR1 is LNHDA, CDR2 SQIVND (reference sequence). The CDR3 region has the DNA TGTGCCAGTAGTATAGAGGAAGGGTTGAGTTTCACTGAAGCTTTCTTT. Amino acids: CASSIEEGLSFTEAFF.